These T cell receptor beta chains were read from a single sample in a study of beta chain features in type 1 diabetes. Repertoires were generated with immunoSEQ multiplex PCR, while TCRdb's copy carries only in-frame clones and drops some. The table includes 250,000 to 350,000 clones, more than 9.5% detected once. Sequencing was performed on naive CD4+ T cells from blood. These receptor sequences come from a woman in her twenties or thirties in good health. Both conserved end residues are part of each CDR3. Each record gives: V gene, D gene, clone size, J gene, CDR3 protein, CDR3 DNA. A D gene is named only where the DNA matches it firmly. Expanded clones get a size class; other rows say once, few or many, or leave the size out.

V gene: TRBV28; D gene: TRBD2; clone size: -; J gene: TRBJ2-1; CDR3 protein: CASSLFSGRSTFF; CDR3 DNA: TGTGCCAGCAGTTTATTCAGCGGGAGGTCAACTTTCTTC
V gene: TRBV28; D gene: -; clone size: few; J gene: TRBJ2-3; CDR3 protein: CASSVPQADTDTQYF; CDR3 DNA: TGTGCCAGCAGTGTCCCCCAGGCAGACACAGATACGCAGTATTTT
V gene: TRBV5-1; D gene: TRBD1; clone size: few; J gene: TRBJ1-1; CDR3 protein: CASSHGTGNTEAFF; CDR3 DNA: TGCGCCAGCAGCCACGGGACAGGTAACACTGAAGCTTTCTTT
V gene: TRBV18; D gene: TRBD1; clone size: -; J gene: TRBJ1-5; CDR3 protein: CASSRQGLDQPQHF; CDR3 DNA: TGTGCCAGCTCCAGACAGGGGCTCGATCAGCCCCAGCATTTT
V gene: TRBV19; D gene: -; clone size: few; J gene: TRBJ1-5; CDR3 protein: CASSIRTRNQPQHF; CDR3 DNA: TGTGCCAGTAGTATACGGACACGGAATCAGCCCCAGCATTTT
V gene: TRBV29-1; D gene: TRBD2; clone size: few; J gene: TRBJ2-5; CDR3 protein: CSVVEGGQVTQYF; CDR3 DNA: TGCAGCGTTGTCGAGGGAGGGCAGGTGACCCAGTACTTC
V gene: TRBV29-1; D gene: -; clone size: few; J gene: TRBJ1-2; CDR3 protein: CSVGRQATNYGYTF; CDR3 DNA: TGCAGCGTTGGTCGACAGGCGACTAACTATGGCTACACCTTC
V gene: TRBV11-2; D gene: TRBD1; clone size: few; J gene: TRBJ2-7; CDR3 protein: CASSPRSGTGGEQYF; CDR3 DNA: TGTGCCAGCAGCCCCCGCTCCGGGACAGGGGGCGAGCAGTACTTC
V gene: TRBV11-1; D gene: -; clone size: few; J gene: TRBJ2-3; CDR3 protein: CASSLAGDPGATQYF; CDR3 DNA: TGTGCCAGCAGCTTAGCAGGAGACCCGGGTGCTACGCAGTATTTT
V gene: TRBV7-6; D gene: -; clone size: few; J gene: TRBJ2-7; CDR3 protein: CASNEGDWRPEQYF; CDR3 DNA: TGTGCCAGCAACGAGGGGGATTGGCGTCCCGAGCAGTACTTC
V gene: TRBV19; D gene: TRBD2; clone size: -; J gene: TRBJ2-1; CDR3 protein: CASRVSGRTEQFF; CDR3 DNA: TGTGCCAGTAGGGTTAGCGGGAGGACTGAGCAGTTCTTC
V gene: TRBV28; D gene: -; clone size: few; J gene: TRBJ2-7; CDR3 protein: CASSIAYEQYF; CDR3 DNA: TGTGCCAGCAGTATCGCCTACGAGCAGTACTTC
V gene: TRBV7-2; D gene: TRBD2; clone size: few; J gene: TRBJ2-1; CDR3 protein: CASRLRLAGGGDEQFF; CDR3 DNA: TGTGCCAGCAGGTTAAGACTAGCGGGAGGCGGGGATGAGCAGTTCTTC
V gene: TRBV25-1; D gene: -; clone size: few; J gene: TRBJ1-4; CDR3 protein: CASEGTTNEKLFF; CDR3 DNA: TGTGCCAGCGAGGGAACGACTAATGAAAAACTGTTTTTT
V gene: TRBV7-2; D gene: -; clone size: few; J gene: TRBJ1-2; CDR3 protein: CASNPPPARSNYGYTF; CDR3 DNA: TGTGCCAGCAACCCACCCCCGGCCAGGTCTAACTATGGCTACACCTTC
V gene: TRBV7-3; D gene: TRBD2; clone size: -; J gene: TRBJ2-1; CDR3 protein: CASSLATSGNFEQFF; CDR3 DNA: TGTGCCAGCAGTTTGGCCACTAGCGGGAACTTTGAGCAGTTCTTC
V gene: TRBV28; D gene: -; clone size: -; J gene: TRBJ2-7; CDR3 protein: CATGTNTYEQYF; CDR3 DNA: TGTGCCACAGGGACAAATACCTACGAGCAGTACTTC
V gene: TRBV5-6; D gene: TRBD1; clone size: few; J gene: TRBJ2-7; CDR3 protein: CASSLPGTGSSYEQYF; CDR3 DNA: TGTGCCAGCAGCTTGCCTGGGACAGGAAGCTCCTACGAGCAGTACTTC
V gene: TRBV6-5; D gene: -; clone size: few; J gene: TRBJ2-7; CDR3 protein: CASTQGQVSSYEQYF; CDR3 DNA: TGTGCCAGCACCCAGGGGCAGGTCAGCTCCTACGAGCAGTACTTC
V gene: TRBV7-9; D gene: -; clone size: few; J gene: TRBJ2-1; CDR3 protein: CASSSTGTGYNEQFF; CDR3 DNA: TGTGCCAGCAGCTCGACCGGGACTGGATACAATGAGCAGTTCTTC
V gene: TRBV11-2; D gene: TRBD1; clone size: few; J gene: TRBJ2-2; CDR3 protein: CASRPPGQGTGELFF; CDR3 DNA: TGTGCCAGCAGGCCACCGGGACAGGGAACCGGGGAGCTGTTTTTT
V gene: TRBV19; D gene: -; clone size: few; J gene: TRBJ1-1; CDR3 protein: CASSSSLRALSPWNTEAFF; CDR3 DNA: TGTGCCAGTAGTTCCTCTCTGCGTGCCCTATCACCCTGGAACACTGAAGCTTTCTTT
V gene: TRBV30; D gene: TRBD2; clone size: -; J gene: TRBJ2-7; CDR3 protein: CAWSVSGDEQYF; CDR3 DNA: TGTGCCTGGAGTGTTAGCGGGGACGAGCAGTACTTC
V gene: TRBV6-1; D gene: -; clone size: few; J gene: TRBJ1-1; CDR3 protein: CASTNPNMNTEAFF; CDR3 DNA: TGTGCCAGCACCAACCCTAATATGAACACTGAAGCTTTCTTT
V gene: TRBV2; D gene: -; clone size: few; J gene: TRBJ1-5; CDR3 protein: CASSESHRANQPQHF; CDR3 DNA: TGTGCCAGCAGTGAATCCCACAGGGCCAATCAGCCCCAGCATTTT
V gene: TRBV6-6; D gene: -; clone size: -; J gene: TRBJ2-7; CDR3 protein: CASRTGVSGYEQYF; CDR3 DNA: TGTGCCAGCCGAACGGGGGTTTCGGGCTACGAGCAGTACTTC
V gene: TRBV21-1; D gene: -; clone size: -; J gene: TRBJ2-7; CDR3 protein: CASSKALPGLAGDEQYF; CDR3 DNA: TGTGCCAGCAGCAAAGCGCTTCCGGGACTAGCGGGTGACGAGCAGTACTTC
V gene: TRBV7-9; D gene: TRBD1; clone size: few; J gene: TRBJ2-1; CDR3 protein: CASSYPGTGYNEQFF; CDR3 DNA: TGTGCCAGCAGCTATCCCGGGACAGGGTACAATGAGCAGTTCTTC
V gene: TRBV28; D gene: -; clone size: -; J gene: TRBJ2-7; CDR3 protein: CASSFLGGTYEQYF; CDR3 DNA: TGTGCCAGCAGTTTTTTGGGGGGAACCTACGAGCAGTACTTC
V gene: TRBV2; D gene: -; clone size: -; J gene: TRBJ2-1; CDR3 protein: CASRGTGYNEQFF; CDR3 DNA: TGTGCCAGCAGAGGTACAGGGTACAATGAGCAGTTCTTC
V gene: TRBV4-2; D gene: -; clone size: -; J gene: TRBJ2-7; CDR3 protein: CASRTTVGAEYEQYF; CDR3 DNA: TGTGCCAGCAGGACCACAGTGGGGGCTGAGTACGAGCAGTACTTC
V gene: TRBV18; D gene: -; clone size: -; J gene: TRBJ2-1; CDR3 protein: CASSPLEYLAGPGGFF; CDR3 DNA: TGTGCCAGCTCACCACTCGAGTACCTGGCAGGCCCAGGTGGGTTCTTC
V gene: TRBV7-9; D gene: TRBD1; clone size: few; J gene: TRBJ2-1; CDR3 protein: CASSIQGANEQFF; CDR3 DNA: TGTGCCAGCAGCATACAGGGGGCTAATGAGCAGTTCTTC
V gene: TRBV7-3; D gene: TRBD1; clone size: -; J gene: TRBJ1-5; CDR3 protein: CASSLGRDRVGQPQHF; CDR3 DNA: TGTGCCAGCAGCTTAGGACGGGACAGGGTTGGCCAGCCCCAGCATTTT
V gene: TRBV28; D gene: TRBD1; clone size: -; J gene: TRBJ2-7; CDR3 protein: CASSLTDRVDEQYF; CDR3 DNA: TGTGCCAGCAGTTTAACGGACAGGGTTGACGAGCAGTACTTC
V gene: TRBV30; D gene: TRBD2; clone size: -; J gene: TRBJ2-3; CDR3 protein: CAWSKGLAASTDTQYF; CDR3 DNA: TGTGCCTGGAGCAAAGGACTAGCGGCCTCCACAGATACGCAGTATTTT
V gene: TRBV27; D gene: -; clone size: few; J gene: TRBJ2-1; CDR3 protein: CASKAGLYNEQFF; CDR3 DNA: TGTGCCAGCAAGGCAGGGCTCTACAATGAGCAGTTCTTC
V gene: TRBV28; D gene: -; clone size: -; J gene: TRBJ1-2; CDR3 protein: CASSPTGIPWGYTF; CDR3 DNA: TGTGCCAGCAGTCCAACAGGGATACCTTGGGGCTACACCTTC
V gene: TRBV28; D gene: -; clone size: -; J gene: TRBJ1-1; CDR3 protein: CASSLDYTEAFF; CDR3 DNA: TGTGCCAGCAGTTTAGACTACACTGAAGCTTTCTTT
V gene: TRBV25-1; D gene: TRBD1; clone size: few; J gene: TRBJ2-7; CDR3 protein: CASSEGTGSEQYF; CDR3 DNA: TGTGCCAGCAGTGAAGGGACAGGGAGCGAGCAGTACTTC
V gene: TRBV28; D gene: TRBD1; clone size: few; J gene: TRBJ1-2; CDR3 protein: CASSPGQGYGYTF; CDR3 DNA: TGTGCCAGCAGTCCGGGACAGGGCTATGGCTACACCTTC
V gene: TRBV5-6; D gene: TRBD1; clone size: -; J gene: TRBJ2-7; CDR3 protein: CASSPRVAGGAEQYF; CDR3 DNA: TGTGCCAGCAGCCCTAGAGTGGCAGGGGGCGCCGAGCAGTACTTC
V gene: TRBV29-1; D gene: TRBD2; clone size: few; J gene: TRBJ2-3; CDR3 protein: CSVALTSFDTQYF; CDR3 DNA: TGCAGCGTTGCCCTGACTAGCTTCGATACGCAGTATTTT
V gene: TRBV28; D gene: -; clone size: -; J gene: TRBJ2-5; CDR3 protein: CASSYTPDRWKTQYF; CDR3 DNA: TGTGCCAGCAGCTACACACCAGACAGGTGGAAGACCCAGTACTTC
V gene: TRBV7-2; D gene: TRBD1; clone size: -; J gene: TRBJ2-7; CDR3 protein: CASSRGQGAYEQYF; CDR3 DNA: TGTGCCAGCAGCAGAGGACAGGGCGCCTACGAGCAGTACTTC
V gene: TRBV4-3; D gene: TRBD2; clone size: -; J gene: TRBJ2-1; CDR3 protein: CASSQEPSGSYNEQFF; CDR3 DNA: TGCGCCAGCAGCCAAGAACCTAGCGGCTCCTACAATGAGCAGTTCTTC
V gene: TRBV7-6; D gene: TRBD2; clone size: -; J gene: TRBJ2-3; CDR3 protein: CASSLEPSGNTDTQYF; CDR3 DNA: TGTGCCAGCAGCTTAGAGCCTAGCGGTAACACAGATACGCAGTATTTT
V gene: TRBV28; D gene: -; clone size: few; J gene: TRBJ2-7; CDR3 protein: CASSLQGVGTYEQYF; CDR3 DNA: TGTGCCAGCAGTTTACAAGGAGTCGGAACCTACGAGCAGTACTTC
V gene: TRBV15; D gene: -; clone size: -; J gene: TRBJ2-5; CDR3 protein: CATSSSNQETQYF; CDR3 DNA: TGTGCCACCAGCAGTTCCAACCAAGAGACCCAGTACTTC
V gene: TRBV5-1; D gene: TRBD1; clone size: -; J gene: TRBJ2-7; CDR3 protein: CASSFKTGRYAYEQYF; CDR3 DNA: TGCGCCAGCAGCTTCAAGACAGGGAGATATGCCTACGAGCAGTACTTC
V gene: TRBV7-7; D gene: TRBD1; clone size: -; J gene: TRBJ2-5; CDR3 protein: CASSFDREETQYF; CDR3 DNA: TGTGCTAGCAGCTTCGACAGGGAAGAGACCCAGTACTTC
V gene: TRBV19; D gene: TRBD1; clone size: few; J gene: TRBJ1-2; CDR3 protein: CASTLDRKQANYGYTF; CDR3 DNA: TGTGCCAGTACCCTGGACAGGAAACAAGCTAACTATGGCTACACCTTC
V gene: TRBV7-2; D gene: TRBD1; clone size: -; J gene: TRBJ1-3; CDR3 protein: CASSSTGNSGNTIYF; CDR3 DNA: TGTGCCAGCAGCTCGACAGGGAACTCTGGAAACACCATATATTTT
V gene: TRBV15; D gene: TRBD1; clone size: few; J gene: TRBJ2-7; CDR3 protein: CATSRDRGPYEQYF; CDR3 DNA: TGTGCCACCAGCAGGGACAGGGGACCCTACGAGCAGTACTTC
V gene: TRBV7-2; D gene: -; clone size: -; J gene: TRBJ2-1; CDR3 protein: CASSSMQAGTAAYNEQFF; CDR3 DNA: TGTGCCAGCAGCTCAATGCAGGCCGGGACTGCAGCTTACAATGAGCAGTTCTTC
V gene: TRBV27; D gene: -; clone size: -; J gene: TRBJ1-5; CDR3 protein: CASSFSQASNQPQHF; CDR3 DNA: TGTGCCAGCAGTTTCTCTCAGGCGAGCAATCAGCCCCAGCATTTT
V gene: TRBV5-4; D gene: TRBD1; clone size: -; J gene: TRBJ2-1; CDR3 protein: CASSSQGILSYNEQFF; CDR3 DNA: TGTGCCAGCAGCTCACAGGGGATACTCTCTTACAATGAGCAGTTCTTC
V gene: TRBV11-3; D gene: TRBD1; clone size: -; J gene: TRBJ2-1; CDR3 protein: CASSPWTGIMGEQFF; CDR3 DNA: TGTGCCAGCAGCCCATGGACAGGGATAATGGGAGAGCAGTTCTTC